The T cell receptor beta chain described here comes from a study of blood T cell repertoires in COVID-19. Study overall: Samples came from the United States, Italy and Spain, spanning acute and convalescent COVID-19. The analysed material was cDNA or gDNA that came from T cells, B-cell-depleted T cells, or PBMCs.

This clone has just a few counts. CDR1 and CDR2 from the germline V gene are MNHEY and SMNVEV (reference sequence). The CDR3 extends over 14 amino acids. Trimming removed 6 bases at V and 8 bases at J, with 16 bases between. Under the authors' procedure: Reference gene primer amplification in the assay estimated nucleated cell counts. Method: immunoSEQ multiplex PCR; TCRdb's copy keeps in-frame clones and lacks some. The V and J calls and the clone size are those of that table, but D and trimming were determined from the DNA. The table shows tens of thousands of clones, with about 80% occurring only once.

The sequence was collected from a human donor with acute or convalescent COVID-19. The donor label of this sample is uncertain. The sample was peripheral blood. This sequence joins TRBV27 and TRBJ1-4; possibly TRBD1 for D (5 bases). CDR3 amino acids: CASSRIWEGEKLFF. DNA for the CDR3: TGTGCCAGCAGCCGTATTTGGGAGGGGGAAAAACTGTTTTTT.